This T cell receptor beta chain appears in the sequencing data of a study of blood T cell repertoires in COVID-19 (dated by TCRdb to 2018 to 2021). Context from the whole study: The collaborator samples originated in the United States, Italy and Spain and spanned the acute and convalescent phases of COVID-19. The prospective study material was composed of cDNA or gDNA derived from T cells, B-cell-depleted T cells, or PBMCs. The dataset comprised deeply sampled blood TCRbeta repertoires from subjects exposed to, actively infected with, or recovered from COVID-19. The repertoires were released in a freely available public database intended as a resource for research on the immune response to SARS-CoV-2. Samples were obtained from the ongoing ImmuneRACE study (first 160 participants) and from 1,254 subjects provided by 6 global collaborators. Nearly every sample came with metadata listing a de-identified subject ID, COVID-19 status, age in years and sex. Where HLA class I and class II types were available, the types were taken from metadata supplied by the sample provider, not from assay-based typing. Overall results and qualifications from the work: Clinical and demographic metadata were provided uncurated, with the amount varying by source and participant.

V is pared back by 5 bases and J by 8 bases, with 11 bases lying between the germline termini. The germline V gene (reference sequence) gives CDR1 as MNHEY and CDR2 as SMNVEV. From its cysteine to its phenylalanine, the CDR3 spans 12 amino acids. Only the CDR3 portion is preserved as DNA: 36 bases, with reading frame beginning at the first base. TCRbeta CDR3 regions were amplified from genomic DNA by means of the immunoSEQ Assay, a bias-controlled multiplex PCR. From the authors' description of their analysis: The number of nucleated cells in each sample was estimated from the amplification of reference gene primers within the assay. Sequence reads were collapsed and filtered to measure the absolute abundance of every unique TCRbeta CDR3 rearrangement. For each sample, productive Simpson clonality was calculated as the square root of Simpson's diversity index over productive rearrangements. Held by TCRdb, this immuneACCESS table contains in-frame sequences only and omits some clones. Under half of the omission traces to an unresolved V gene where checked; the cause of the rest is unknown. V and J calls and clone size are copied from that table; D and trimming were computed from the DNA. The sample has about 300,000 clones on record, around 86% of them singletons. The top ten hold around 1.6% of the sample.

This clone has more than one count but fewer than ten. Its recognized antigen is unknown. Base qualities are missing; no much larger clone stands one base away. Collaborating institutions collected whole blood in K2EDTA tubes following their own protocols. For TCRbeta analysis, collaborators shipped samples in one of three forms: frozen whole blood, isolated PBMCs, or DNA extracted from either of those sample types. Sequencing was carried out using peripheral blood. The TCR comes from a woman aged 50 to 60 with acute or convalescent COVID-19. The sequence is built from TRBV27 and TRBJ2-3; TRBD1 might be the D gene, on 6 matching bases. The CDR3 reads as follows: CASSALGGTQYF. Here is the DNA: TGTGCCAGCAGTGCTTTAGGGGGTACGCAGTATTTT.